The rows below give T cell receptor beta chains drawn from one sample of a study of identical twins. TCRdb used MiXCR to reprocess the 5' RACE reads, holding one entry per CDR3 protein. This table has 700,000 or so distinct CDR3 sequences, 8.6% appearing once. These data were also reused for a study on yellow fever vaccine responses in identical twins.

The material sequenced was PBMCs. The receptor source for this set is a woman under 30 in good health. The CDR3 runs from the conserved cysteine through the conserved F or W. A D gene is named only where the DNA matches it firmly. Not all rows give a size; the values are once, few, many and, for expanded clones, a class.

d_call: TRBD2
v_call: TRBV3-1
clone_size: NA
j_call: TRBJ2-7
cdr3_nt: TGTGCCAGCAGGAAACTAGCGGGGCCCTACGAGCAGTACTTC
cdr3_aa: CASRKLAGPYEQYF

d_call: TRBD1
v_call: TRBV12-3/TRBV12-4
clone_size: few
j_call: TRBJ1-1
cdr3_nt: TGTGCCAGCAGTTTAGCCAGGGGGAAAGACCCCCTGAACACTGAAGCTTTCTTT
cdr3_aa: CASSLARGKDPLNTEAFF

d_call: TRBD1
v_call: TRBV6-5
clone_size: many
j_call: TRBJ2-1
cdr3_nt: TGTGCCAGCAGTTTCAGGGGGCAACCCTACAATGAGCAGTTCTTC
cdr3_aa: CASSFRGQPYNEQFF

d_call: NA
v_call: TRBV27
clone_size: NA
j_call: TRBJ2-1
cdr3_nt: TGTGCCAGCAGTTTTGGTGGGGCAGGGAATGAGCAGTTCTTC
cdr3_aa: CASSFGGAGNEQFF

d_call: NA
v_call: TRBV15
clone_size: NA
j_call: TRBJ2-7
cdr3_nt: TGTGCCACCAGCACAGACGGGGGTCGTTACGAGCAGCACTTC
cdr3_aa: CATSTDGGRYEQHF

d_call: TRBD2
v_call: TRBV29-1
clone_size: NA
j_call: TRBJ2-1
cdr3_nt: TGCAGCGTTGAACTAGCGGGAGACCACAGCAATGAGCAGTTCTTC
cdr3_aa: CSVELAGDHSNEQFF

d_call: TRBD1
v_call: TRBV12-3/TRBV12-4
clone_size: NA
j_call: TRBJ2-3
cdr3_nt: TGTGCCAGCAGTTTTAGTGGCAGGGGGCAAAATACGCAGTATTTT
cdr3_aa: CASSFSGRGQNTQYF

d_call: NA
v_call: TRBV7-9
clone_size: many
j_call: TRBJ2-7
cdr3_nt: TGTGCCAGCAGCCCCCTCCGTTCGGCCCACGAGCAGTACTTC
cdr3_aa: CASSPLRSAHEQYF

d_call: TRBD2
v_call: TRBV24-1
clone_size: many
j_call: TRBJ2-3
cdr3_nt: TGTGCCACCAGTGATAGGACTAGCGGTGAAACAGATACGCAGTATTTT
cdr3_aa: CATSDRTSGETDTQYF

d_call: TRBD1
v_call: TRBV5-1
clone_size: NA
j_call: TRBJ2-1
cdr3_nt: TGCGCCAGCAGCTATTCCGGGACAGGGGACAATGAGCAGTTCTTC
cdr3_aa: CASSYSGTGDNEQFF

d_call: NA
v_call: TRBV5-6
clone_size: NA
j_call: TRBJ2-7
cdr3_nt: TGTGCCAGCAGCTTGTACCAGGTCGCTACCTACGAGCAGTACTTC
cdr3_aa: CASSLYQVATYEQYF

d_call: TRBD2
v_call: TRBV10-3
clone_size: many
j_call: TRBJ2-3
cdr3_nt: TGTGCCTCAACTAGCGGGGAAACTACAGATACGCAGTATTTT
cdr3_aa: CASTSGETTDTQYF

d_call: NA
v_call: TRBV20-1
clone_size: NA
j_call: TRBJ2-2
cdr3_nt: TGCAGTGCCGAGGGGGGGCGCACCGGGGAGCTGTTTTTT
cdr3_aa: CSAEGGRTGELFF

d_call: NA
v_call: TRBV29-1
clone_size: few
j_call: TRBJ2-1
cdr3_nt: TGCAGCGTTGAAATTGGACATAACTACAATGAGCAGTTCTTC
cdr3_aa: CSVEIGHNYNEQFF

d_call: TRBD2
v_call: TRBV12-3/TRBV12-4
clone_size: many
j_call: TRBJ2-1
cdr3_nt: TGTGCCAGCAGACCTACTGGACTAGCGGGTGAGCAGTTCTTC
cdr3_aa: CASRPTGLAGEQFF

d_call: NA
v_call: TRBV5-6
clone_size: few
j_call: TRBJ2-4
cdr3_nt: TGTGCCAGCAGCTCTGTCATGGTAGCCAAAAACATTCAGTACTTC
cdr3_aa: CASSSVMVAKNIQYF

d_call: NA
v_call: TRBV11-2
clone_size: NA
j_call: TRBJ2-3
cdr3_nt: TGTGCCAGCAGCCTACTACCAACAGGGACAGATACGCAGTATTTT
cdr3_aa: CASSLLPTGTDTQYF

d_call: NA
v_call: TRBV7-9
clone_size: NA
j_call: TRBJ1-1
cdr3_nt: TGTGCCAGCAGCTTAAACGACCAGATGAACACTGAAGCTTTCTTT
cdr3_aa: CASSLNDQMNTEAFF

d_call: TRBD1
v_call: TRBV12-3/TRBV12-4
clone_size: NA
j_call: TRBJ1-6
cdr3_nt: TGTGCCAGCACCGGACAGGGAGGAGATAATTCACCCCTCCACTTT
cdr3_aa: CASTGQGGDNSPLHF

d_call: TRBD1
v_call: TRBV6-2/TRBV6-3
clone_size: NA
j_call: TRBJ2-7
cdr3_nt: TGTGCCAGCAGTCACGACAGGGAAGGCTCCTACGAGCAGTACTTC
cdr3_aa: CASSHDREGSYEQYF

d_call: TRBD1
v_call: TRBV29-1
clone_size: many
j_call: TRBJ2-1
cdr3_nt: TGCAGCGTTGGACAGGGGGGAGAGTACGAGCAGTTCTTC
cdr3_aa: CSVGQGGEYEQFF

d_call: NA
v_call: TRBV6-2/TRBV6-3
clone_size: few
j_call: TRBJ1-1
cdr3_nt: TGTGCCAGCAGGTCTGACACAAGTACTGAAGCTTTCTTT
cdr3_aa: CASRSDTSTEAFF

d_call: TRBD1
v_call: TRBV5-8
clone_size: NA
j_call: TRBJ2-3
cdr3_nt: TGTGCCAGCAGCTCTAAACAGGGGTGGGGCACAGATACGCAGTATTTT
cdr3_aa: CASSSKQGWGTDTQYF

d_call: TRBD1
v_call: TRBV5-6
clone_size: many
j_call: TRBJ2-1
cdr3_nt: TGTGCCAGCAGCTTGGGACAGGGGGCGATGGTGAATGAGCAGTTCTTC
cdr3_aa: CASSLGQGAMVNEQFF

d_call: TRBD2
v_call: TRBV7-9
clone_size: many
j_call: TRBJ2-3
cdr3_nt: TGTGCCAGCAGCTTAGACCCCCTTCTAGCGGGGGGAGATACGCAGTATTTT
cdr3_aa: CASSLDPLLAGGDTQYF

d_call: TRBD2
v_call: TRBV10-1
clone_size: many
j_call: TRBJ2-2
cdr3_nt: TGCGCCAGCAGTGAAGGACTAGCGGACTCCGGGGAGCTGTTTTTT
cdr3_aa: CASSEGLADSGELFF

d_call: TRBD1
v_call: TRBV27
clone_size: many
j_call: TRBJ1-1
cdr3_nt: TGTGCCAGCAGCTCGGACAGGGGGATTGCGAACACTGAAGCTTTCTTT
cdr3_aa: CASSSDRGIANTEAFF

d_call: NA
v_call: TRBV20-1
clone_size: many
j_call: TRBJ1-1
cdr3_nt: TGCAGTGCTAGAGATAATACCGCTCTCTATGTCGAAGCTTTCTTT
cdr3_aa: CSARDNTALYVEAFF

d_call: NA
v_call: TRBV7-9
clone_size: NA
j_call: TRBJ2-1
cdr3_nt: TGTGCCGGCAGCCAGGGACTTGGTAGCTCCTACAATGAGCAGTTCTTC
cdr3_aa: CAGSQGLGSSYNEQFF

d_call: TRBD1
v_call: TRBV10-3
clone_size: many
j_call: TRBJ2-7
cdr3_nt: TGTGCCACCGGACAGGGGGGATCCTACGAGCAGTACTTC
cdr3_aa: CATGQGGSYEQYF

d_call: NA
v_call: TRBV27
clone_size: few
j_call: TRBJ2-1
cdr3_nt: TGTGCCAGCAGTTCCTACTCGGGGAGGGGGGATGAGCAGTTCTTC
cdr3_aa: CASSSYSGRGDEQFF

d_call: NA
v_call: TRBV6-6
clone_size: many
j_call: TRBJ2-7
cdr3_nt: TGTGCCAGCAGTTACACACCTGGCTACGAGCAGTACTTC
cdr3_aa: CASSYTPGYEQYF

d_call: NA
v_call: TRBV6-2/TRBV6-3
clone_size: many
j_call: TRBJ2-7
cdr3_nt: TGTGCCAGCCTACAACAGGGTACCTACGAGCAGTACTTC
cdr3_aa: CASLQQGTYEQYF

d_call: NA
v_call: TRBV20-1
clone_size: NA
j_call: TRBJ2-4
cdr3_nt: TGCAGTGCCCCCCCCCCCGGGACGGATTTAAACATTCAGTACTTC
cdr3_aa: CSAPPPGTDLNIQYF

d_call: TRBD1
v_call: TRBV10-3
clone_size: few
j_call: TRBJ2-1
cdr3_nt: TGTGCCATCGGGACAGTCAATGAGCAGTTCTTC
cdr3_aa: CAIGTVNEQFF

d_call: NA
v_call: TRBV7-2
clone_size: many
j_call: TRBJ2-7
cdr3_nt: TGTGCCAGCAGCTTATGGTCCGCCTACGAGCAGTACTTC
cdr3_aa: CASSLWSAYEQYF

d_call: NA
v_call: TRBV6-1
clone_size: NA
j_call: TRBJ1-5
cdr3_nt: TGTGCCAGCACAGCTACAGTGAACCAGCCCCAGCATTTT
cdr3_aa: CASTATVNQPQHF

d_call: NA
v_call: TRBV12-3/TRBV12-4
clone_size: NA
j_call: TRBJ2-1
cdr3_nt: TGTGCCAGCAGTCTTTCGATCGGCTACAATGAGCAGTTCTTC
cdr3_aa: CASSLSIGYNEQFF

d_call: TRBD2
v_call: TRBV6-2/TRBV6-3
clone_size: many
j_call: TRBJ2-1
cdr3_nt: TGTGCCAGCAGCCGGACTAGCGGGAGGTCCTGGAATGAGCAGTTCTTC
cdr3_aa: CASSRTSGRSWNEQFF

d_call: TRBD1
v_call: TRBV7-2
clone_size: NA
j_call: TRBJ1-1
cdr3_nt: TGTGCCAGCAGCCCCAGACAGGGGTTGACTGAAGCTTTCTTT
cdr3_aa: CASSPRQGLTEAFF

d_call: TRBD1
v_call: TRBV2
clone_size: many
j_call: TRBJ2-1
cdr3_nt: TGTGCCAGCCACAGGGGGGCCTACAATGAGCAGTTCTTC
cdr3_aa: CASHRGAYNEQFF

d_call: TRBD2
v_call: TRBV3-1
clone_size: NA
j_call: TRBJ2-2
cdr3_nt: TGTGCCAGCAGCCCCCAACTAGCGGGGGGGCCCGGGGAGCTGTTTTTT
cdr3_aa: CASSPQLAGGPGELFF

d_call: TRBD1
v_call: TRBV12-3/TRBV12-4
clone_size: few
j_call: TRBJ2-7
cdr3_nt: TGTGCCAGCAGCTTTACGACAGGGGTGGGCTACGAGCAGTACTTC
cdr3_aa: CASSFTTGVGYEQYF

d_call: NA
v_call: TRBV19
clone_size: NA
j_call: TRBJ2-2
cdr3_nt: TGTGCCAGTAGTATGACTCAGGGTACAGGGCAGGAGGTCGGGGAGCTGTTTTTT
cdr3_aa: CASSMTQGTGQEVGELFF

d_call: NA
v_call: TRBV15
clone_size: few
j_call: TRBJ1-4
cdr3_nt: TGTGCCACCAGCAGAGAAAGTGCAACTAATGAAAAACTGTTTTTT
cdr3_aa: CATSRESATNEKLFF

d_call: TRBD1
v_call: TRBV5-1
clone_size: many
j_call: TRBJ2-4
cdr3_nt: TGCGCCAGCAGCCCTACGGAGACAGGGTTCGGCAAAAACATTCAGTACTTC
cdr3_aa: CASSPTETGFGKNIQYF

d_call: TRBD1
v_call: TRBV12-3/TRBV12-4
clone_size: many
j_call: TRBJ2-2
cdr3_nt: TGTGCCAGCAGTCGGAAGGGGGCCTCGAACACCGGGGAGCTGTTTTTT
cdr3_aa: CASSRKGASNTGELFF

d_call: NA
v_call: TRBV24-1
clone_size: few
j_call: TRBJ1-2
cdr3_nt: TGTGCCACCAGTGAGGGCAACTATGGCTACACCTTC
cdr3_aa: CATSEGNYGYTF

d_call: TRBD2
v_call: TRBV18
clone_size: few
j_call: TRBJ2-3
cdr3_nt: TGTGCCAGCTCGGCGGGCCTAGCGGGAGTCACAGATACGCAGTATTTT
cdr3_aa: CASSAGLAGVTDTQYF

d_call: NA
v_call: TRBV12-3/TRBV12-4
clone_size: NA
j_call: TRBJ1-2
cdr3_nt: TGTGCCAGCAGTCCCCGCCGGGGTTACGGCTACACCTTC
cdr3_aa: CASSPRRGYGYTF

d_call: TRBD2
v_call: TRBV5-8
clone_size: NA
j_call: TRBJ2-3
cdr3_nt: TGTGCCAGCAGCTGGACGGGGGGGCATAGAGATACGCAGTATTTT
cdr3_aa: CASSWTGGHRDTQYF

d_call: TRBD1
v_call: TRBV27
clone_size: NA
j_call: TRBJ2-7
cdr3_nt: TGTGCCAGCGGTACGGAAGGGACAGCTACCTACGAGCAGTACTTC
cdr3_aa: CASGTEGTATYEQYF

d_call: NA
v_call: TRBV25-1
clone_size: few
j_call: TRBJ1-2
cdr3_nt: TGTGCCAGCAGTGAGTCTGCTACGTATGGCTACACCTTC
cdr3_aa: CASSESATYGYTF

d_call: TRBD1
v_call: TRBV25-1
clone_size: once
j_call: TRBJ2-7
cdr3_nt: TGTGCCAGCAGTGAATCCTCCAGGGGGCGTGAGTCCTACGAGCAGTACTTC
cdr3_aa: CASSESSRGRESYEQYF

d_call: NA
v_call: TRBV11-2
clone_size: NA
j_call: TRBJ2-5
cdr3_nt: TGTGCCAGCAGCTTAGTTCCCCTTCGTGAGACCCAGTACTTC
cdr3_aa: CASSLVPLRETQYF